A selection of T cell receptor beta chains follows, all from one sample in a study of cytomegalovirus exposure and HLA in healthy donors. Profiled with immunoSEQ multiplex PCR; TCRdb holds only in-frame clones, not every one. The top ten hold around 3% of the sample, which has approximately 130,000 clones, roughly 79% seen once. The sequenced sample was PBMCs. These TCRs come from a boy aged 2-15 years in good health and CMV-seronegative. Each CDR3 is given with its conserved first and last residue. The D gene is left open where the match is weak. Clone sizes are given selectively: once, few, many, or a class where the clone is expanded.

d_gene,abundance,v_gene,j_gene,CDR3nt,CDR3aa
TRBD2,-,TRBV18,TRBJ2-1,TGTGCCAGCTCACCCCGTAACGCGGGAGGTTTAACGGGGGAGCAGTTCTTC,CASSPRNAGGLTGEQFF
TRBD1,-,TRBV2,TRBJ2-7,TGTGCCAGCAGAGCGACCCGGGACAGGGTTTCCTACGAGCAGTACTTC,CASRATRDRVSYEQYF
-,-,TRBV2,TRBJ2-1,TGTGCCAGCACTACTAGTGAGAGCTCCTACAATGAGCAGTTCTTC,CASTTSESSYNEQFF
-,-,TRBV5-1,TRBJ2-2,TGCGCCAGCGACCCTTTCGGGAGCGGCACCGGGGAGCTGTTTTTT,CASDPFGSGTGELFF
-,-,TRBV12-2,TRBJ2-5,TGTGCAAGTCGCTTATCCCTCGAGCGGGGGGGCCCGTGTTTAGGGACCCAGTACTTC,CASRLSLERGGPCLGTQYF
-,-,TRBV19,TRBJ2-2,TGTGCCAGTATTCCCGGGTGGGGCGCCCATTCGAACACCGGGGAGCTGTTTTTT,CASIPGWGAHSNTGELFF
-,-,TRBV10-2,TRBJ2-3,TGCGCCAGCATCCCCGACTGGTCTGATGGCACAGATACGCAGTATTTT,CASIPDWSDGTDTQYF
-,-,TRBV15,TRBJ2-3,TGTGCCACCAGCAGAGAACGCGGCGGCACAGATACGCAGTATTTT,CATSRERGGTDTQYF
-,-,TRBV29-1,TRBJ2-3,TGCAGCGTAGGCGGAGGCGCAGATACGCAGTATTTT,CSVGGGADTQYF
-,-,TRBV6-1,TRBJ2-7,TGTGCCAGCAGAACATTACCTTCCTACGAGCAGTACTTC,CASRTLPSYEQYF
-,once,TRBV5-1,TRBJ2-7,TGCGCCTCAAGCTCTGGAGGATACGAGCAGTACTTC,CASSSGGYEQYF
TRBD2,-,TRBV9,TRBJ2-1,TGTGCCAGCAGCGTATCCCTAGCGGGAGACTACAATGAGCAGTTCTTC,CASSVSLAGDYNEQFF
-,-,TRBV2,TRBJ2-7,TGTGCCAGCACCCTAGGGACTGGCTACGAGCAGTACTTC,CASTLGTGYEQYF
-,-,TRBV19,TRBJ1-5,TGTGCCAGTAGTAGAGGTGGGCGGGGCGGCAATCAGCCCCAGCATTTT,CASSRGGRGGNQPQHF
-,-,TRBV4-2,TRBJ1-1,TGTGCCAGCAGCCAAAGGACAGAGATGAACACTGAAGCTTTCTTT,CASSQRTEMNTEAFF
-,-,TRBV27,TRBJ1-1,TGTGCCAGCAGTTCTATCGGGACACCGACTGAAGCTTTCTTT,CASSSIGTPTEAFF
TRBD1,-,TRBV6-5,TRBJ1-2,TGTGCCAGCAATGGACAGGGTCCAGACTACTATGGCTACACCTTC,CASNGQGPDYYGYTF
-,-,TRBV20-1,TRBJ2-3,TGCAGTGCGGGGAGAGGTGGTTATTTT,CSAGRGGYF
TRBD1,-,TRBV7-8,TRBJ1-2,TGTGCCAGCAGCCCAACAGGGGACTATGGCTACACCTTC,CASSPTGDYGYTF
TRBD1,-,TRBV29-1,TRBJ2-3,TGCAGCGTTAAAGGGACAGGGGACGTAGATACGCAGTATTTT,CSVKGTGDVDTQYF
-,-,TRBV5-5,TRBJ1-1,TGTGCCAGCAGCTTGTTTCCTGTCGCTTTCTTT,CASSLFPVAFF
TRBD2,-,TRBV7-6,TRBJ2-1,TGTGCCAGCAGCCCAATCGGGACTAGGGGCGGTGAGCAGTTCTTC,CASSPIGTRGGEQFF
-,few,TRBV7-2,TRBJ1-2,TGTGCCAGCAGCCAAGGCATAGGGGGCTATGGCTACACCTTC,CASSQGIGGYGYTF
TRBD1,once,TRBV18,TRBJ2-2,TGTGCCAGCTCACCATTGGGACAGGGTGTCGGGGAGCTGTTTTTT,CASSPLGQGVGELFF
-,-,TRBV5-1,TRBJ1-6,TGCGCCAGCAGCTTATTCCTCCGGGATGATTCACCCCTCCACTTT,CASSLFLRDDSPLHF
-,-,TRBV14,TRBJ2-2,TGTGCCAGCAGCCAAAGAGGCGGGGAGCTGTTTTTT,CASSQRGGELFF
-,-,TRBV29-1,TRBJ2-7,TGCAGCGTTCAGGGGACGGAGTCCTACGAGCAGTACTTC,CSVQGTESYEQYF
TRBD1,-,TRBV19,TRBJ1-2,TGTGCCAGTACCCAGACACAGGGGCGACCGACGGGGGGCTACACCTTC,CASTQTQGRPTGGYTF
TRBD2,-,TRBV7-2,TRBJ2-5,TGTGCCAGCGGACGTGAATGGGCGGGGGACCAAGAGACCCAGTACTTC,CASGREWAGDQETQYF
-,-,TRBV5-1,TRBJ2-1,TGCGCCAGCAGCCCTGTACTAGTAACCTCCTACAATGAGCAGTTCTTC,CASSPVLVTSYNEQFF
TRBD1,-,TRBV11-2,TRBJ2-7,TGTGCCAGCAGCTACCGCCGGGACAGGGAGGACGAGCAGTACTTC,CASSYRRDREDEQYF
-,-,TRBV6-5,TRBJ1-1,TGTGCCAGCGCCCAAGACAGTAAAGCTTTCTTT,CASAQDSKAFF
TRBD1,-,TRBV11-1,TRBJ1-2,TGTGCCAGCAGCCCCAGGGGGCTTAACTATGGCTACACCTTC,CASSPRGLNYGYTF
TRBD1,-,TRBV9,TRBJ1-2,TGTGCCAGCAGCGTATCCGGACAGGGGTCTAATGGCTACACCTTC,CASSVSGQGSNGYTF
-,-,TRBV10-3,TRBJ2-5,TGTGCCATCAGTGATCTACAGGGCCGAGAGACCCAGTACTTC,CAISDLQGRETQYF
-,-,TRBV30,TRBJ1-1,TGTGCCTGGAGAAACAGGGACGTGAACACTGAAGCTTTCTTT,CAWRNRDVNTEAFF
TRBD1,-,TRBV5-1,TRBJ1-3,TGCGCCAGCAGCTTGGCGTGGGGACAGTTAGGAAACACCATATATTTT,CASSLAWGQLGNTIYF
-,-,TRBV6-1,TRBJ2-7,TGTGCCAGCAGTGCGGAGGGTAGAAGCTCCTACGAGCAGTACTTC,CASSAEGRSSYEQYF
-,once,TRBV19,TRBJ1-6,TGTGCCAGTAGTATCGGCCCCTTAGGAGGCAATTCACCCCTCCACTTT,CASSIGPLGGNSPLHF
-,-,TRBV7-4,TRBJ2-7,TGTGCCAGCAGCTTAGAAAGGGGCAACTACGAGCAGTACTTC,CASSLERGNYEQYF